This T cell receptor beta chain is drawn from a study of shared clonotypes between healthy human individuals. The study's findings and limits: How much donors shared clonotypes was expected to be affected by sequencing depth. Several donors showed sharing of around 5.3% of naive CD4 clonotypes.

The ends lost 3 bases at V and 4 bases at J; junction bases unmatched: 14. CDR1 is SGHVS, CDR2 FQNEAQ, per germline. The CDR3 extends over 17 amino acids. Only CD45RO-negative cells positively selected for CCR7 counted as naive CD8 cells, so terminally differentiated effector memory CD45RA+ cells were excluded. About this clone: Its antigen remains unknown.

Deep level was the assay's run setting. In the original workflow: Because ImmunoSEQ provided only junction sequences with no quality scores, the filtering differed. Generated by immunoSEQ multiplex PCR, the TCRdb table keeps only in-frame clones and is missing some. That table supplies the V and J calls and clone size; D and trimming were determined from the DNA. This sample has a few million clones, with around 93% found just once. The sample consisted of naive CD8+ T cells from PBMCs. The chain joins TRBV7-8 to TRBJ2-5; 7 bases are shared with TRBD2. This sequence originates from a man aged 18 to 29 in good health. Some clones in this sample may be carry-over from other donors' samples. This CDR3 reads CASSFSPGTILRETQYF. The CDR3 DNA reads TGTGCCAGCAGCTTTTCCCCAGGGACTATCCTTAGAGAGACCCAGTACTTC.